This T cell receptor beta chain was obtained from a study of CD8 T cells in Susac syndrome. Whole-study findings and limits: Clonal expansion was absent from the CD4+ T cell repertoires in Susac syndrome.

V lost 6 bases to trimming and J lost 8 bases, with 16 bases between them. The CDR3 sequence is 13 residues long. With regard to this clonotype: Its target is not known.

The authors carried out high-throughput sequencing of TCR beta. They applied it to CD8+ and CD4+ T cells obtained from blood. Negative isolation yielded the CD8+ and CD4+ T cells, while FACS enriched the TEMRA cells. cDNA came from approximately 0.5 to 1 ug RNA primed by random hexamers. An immunoSEQ multiplex PCR generated amplified TCR beta CDR3 products spanning 54 Vbeta and 13 Jbeta. MiXCR, applied by TCRdb to the immunoSEQ multiplex PCR reads, yields one record per CDR3 protein. The sample carries about 210,000 distinct CDR3 sequences, about 94% recorded once. Sequenced material: CD4+ T cells from PBMCs. V is TRBV12-3 or TRBV12-4 and J is TRBJ1-2; D remains unclear. This receptor was obtained from a human donor with Susac syndrome. The CDR3 protein is CASRTPLRRGYTF. The DNA for the CDR3 is TGTGCCAGCAGGACGCCCTTAAGAAGGGGCTACACCTTC.